Detailed here is one T cell receptor (beta chain). Its antigen is not known. These donors counted as nominally healthy when sampled, but unrecorded immune exposures were likely. The PCR used 60 Vbeta and 13 Jbeta primers. The repertoire was sequenced with immunoSEQ multiplex PCR; TCRdb's copy has only in-frame clones and lacks some. This sample has some 110,000 clones, with around 80% found just once. The sample is drawn from a study of cytomegalovirus exposure and HLA in healthy donors. Whole-study context: Early release data held around 82 million unique TCRs from HLA-typed donors.

Germline trimming cut 0 bases from V and 6 bases from J; bases unmatched to any gene: 9. Germline CDR1 and CDR2: MGHRA and YSYEKL. The CDR3 sequence is 17 residues long. Study-level points and caveats: A missense DCLRE1C variant was associated with V- and J-gene trimming of TCR beta chains in a later analysis, and an independent cohort replicated the association. The authors reported that TCR beta sequences could predict HLA-A and HLA-B alleles. These predictions were accurate for most subjects in the first cohort.

The specimen sequenced was PBMCs. The V gene is TRBV4-1, the J gene TRBJ2-1, with 9 bases that match TRBD1. The receptor was derived from a man in his fifties in good health and CMV-seronegative. CDR3 protein: CASSQEVARQGGNEQFF. CDR3 coding DNA: TGCGCCAGCAGCCAAGAAGTGGCCCGACAGGGGGGCAATGAGCAGTTCTTC.